This T cell receptor (beta chain) is drawn from a study of shared clonotypes between healthy human individuals. Study background: The study used three CD4 naive, three CD4 memory, two CD8 naive and one CD8 memory plate per donor. Study-level results: Sharing across four donors was seen in roughly 5% of naive CD4 clonotypes.

The CDR3 is 17 amino acids. The V gene end was trimmed by 0 bases and the J gene end by 1 base; junction bases not matched to a gene: 2. The germline V gene has CDR1 GTSNPN and CDR2 SVGIG (reference sequence). A word on this clone: What it binds is unknown.

Template for every sorted-subset replicate PCR totaled around 200 ng DNA, roughly 30,000 T cell genomes. Clones were sequenced by immunoSEQ multiplex PCR, and TCRdb holds only the in-frame ones, with some missing. The table includes 550,000 to 650,000 clones, 96% detected once. Naive-designated CD8 cells lacked CD45RO, were positively enriched for CCR7, and omitted terminally differentiated effector memory CD45RA+ cells. The healthy adult donors were HIV-negative and reported no recent acute infections or vaccinations. The chain is built from TRBV30 and TRBJ2-2, with 13 bases aligning to TRBD2. Sample: naive CD8+ T cells sorted from blood. The receptor's source is a woman aged 25 to 39 in good health. The CDR3 DNA is TGTGCCTGGAGTGTACTAGCGGGAGGGTTGAACACCGGGGAGCTGTTTTTT. It is translated as CAWSVLAGGLNTGELFF.